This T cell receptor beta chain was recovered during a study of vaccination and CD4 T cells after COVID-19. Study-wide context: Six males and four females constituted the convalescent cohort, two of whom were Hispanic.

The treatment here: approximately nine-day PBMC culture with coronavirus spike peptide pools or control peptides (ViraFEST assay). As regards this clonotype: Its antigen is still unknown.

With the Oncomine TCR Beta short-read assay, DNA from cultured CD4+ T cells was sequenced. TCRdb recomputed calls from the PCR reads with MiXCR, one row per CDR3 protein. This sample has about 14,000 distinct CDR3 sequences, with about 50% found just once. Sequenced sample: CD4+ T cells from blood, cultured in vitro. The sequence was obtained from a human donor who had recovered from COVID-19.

The CDR3 loop is CASSDPNRVGNEQYF. CDR3 nucleotides: TGTGCCAGCAGCGATCCAAACAGGGTTGGAAACGAGCAGTACTTC. The V call is TRBV6-1, the J call TRBJ2-7, with a tentative D call TRBD1 (6 bases). The V end lost 6 bases, the J end lost 5 bases, and 20 bases lay between the germline ends. The CDR3 loop spans 15 amino acids. Germline assignment: CDR1 MNHNS and CDR2 SASEGT.